This TCR beta chain was sequenced in a study of blood T cell repertoires in COVID-19. TCRdb's table, derived via immunoSEQ multiplex PCR, lists solely in-frame clones and lacks some. The sample gives about 150,000 clones, 85% of which show up once; more than 5% is in the top ten. CDR1 and CDR2 from the germline V gene are SGDLS and YYNGEE. The CDR3 length is 16 residues. V was clipped by 3 bases and J by 7 bases; unmatched bases: 9. This sequence was found in a woman between 35 and 50 years old who had recovered from COVID-19. This chain links TRBV9 with TRBJ2-1; 11 nucleotides align to TRBD2. What was sequenced was PBMCs or T cells enriched from blood (not recorded which). CDR3 nucleotide sequence: TGTGCCAGCAGCGCCGAACTAGCGGGAGTCAATAATGAGCAGTTCTTC. Amino acids: CASSAELAGVNNEQFF. The variable domain in full, completed from reference TRBV9 and TRBJ2-1, reads DSGVTQTPKHLITATGQRVTLRCSPRSGDLSVYWYQQSLDQGLQFLIQYYNGEERAKGNILERFSAQQFPDLHSELNLSSLELGDSALYFCASSAELAGVNNEQFFGPGTRLTVL.